The following is a T cell receptor beta chain sequence with its context. The data derive from a study of cytomegalovirus exposure and HLA in healthy donors. Study context: Assignment to the Caucasian-associated ancestry cluster applied to 81% of the approximately 400 genotyped donors.

Both 60 Vbeta primers and 13 Jbeta primers went into the PCR. Assay used: immunoSEQ multiplex PCR; TCRdb lists only in-frame clones, some missing. The repertoire holds around 190,000 clones, with approximately 85% as singletons. This CDR3 has 14 amino acids. Germline lookup yields CDR1 SGHRS and CDR2 YFSETQ. V gave up 4 bases and J gave up 9 bases; unmatched junction bases: 9. V is TRBV5-1 and J is TRBJ2-7; 11 bases agree with TRBD1. The origin of this receptor is a woman in her forties or fifties in good health and CMV-seronegative. Sequenced: PBMCs. CDR3 coding DNA: TGCGCCAGCAGCACGGGACAGGGGGGACCCGGGCAGTACTTC. As protein: CASSTGQGGPGQYF.